This T cell receptor beta chain was recorded in a study of a mutant IDH1 vaccine in newly diagnosed glioma. The overall study: With temozolomide cycles, or 4-6 weeks after radiotherapy alone, vaccination was started. The earlier regimen, radiotherapy, temozolomide, or both, was most often both. Sex among treated patients split about 62% male, roughly 38% female; mean age was approximately 41 years.

Trimming stripped 3 bases from V and 0 bases from J, with 12 bases between. Germline V gene lookup returns CDR1 SGHNT and CDR2 YYREEE (reference sequence). This CDR3 contains 16 residues. Sequenced by immunoSEQ multiplex PCR; TCRdb stores in-frame clones only, minus some. Among 55,000 to 70,000 clones, 75% to 90% were seen once, and the ten largest hold 1.9%. Time point: week 11, during vaccination. In every dose of vaccine, 300 ug of mutant IDH1 20-mer peptide was given alongside topical imiquimod. To note about this clone: Its specificity is not known.

This TCR derives from a man aged 40-49 years with glioma. The sample in question was PBMCs, obtained from a glioma patient whose treatment included an IDH1 peptide vaccine. This chain joins TRBV5-4 and TRBJ2-2; D remains ambiguous. For the CDR3, the DNA is TGTGCCAGCAGCTATGGACCTCTCGCGAACACCGGGGAGCTGTTTTTT. This translates into CASSYGPLANTGELFF.